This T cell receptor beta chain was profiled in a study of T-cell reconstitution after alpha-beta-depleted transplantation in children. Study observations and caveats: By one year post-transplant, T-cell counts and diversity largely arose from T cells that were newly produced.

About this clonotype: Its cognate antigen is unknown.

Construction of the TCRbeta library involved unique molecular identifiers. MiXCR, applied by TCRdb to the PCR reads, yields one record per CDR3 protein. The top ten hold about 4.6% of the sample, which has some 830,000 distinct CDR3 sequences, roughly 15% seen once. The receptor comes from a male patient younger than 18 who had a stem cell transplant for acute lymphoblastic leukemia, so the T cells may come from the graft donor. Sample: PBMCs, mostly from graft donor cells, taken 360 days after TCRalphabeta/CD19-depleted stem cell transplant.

CDR3 DNA: TGTGCCAGCACCGCGAGCCTGACCAAAAACATTCAGTACTTC. This translates into CASTASLTKNIQYF. The chain couples TRBV2 to TRBJ2-4, with D unclear. The CDR3 has 14 residues. V lost 7 bases, J lost 2 bases, and 12 bases lay in between. Germline CDR1 and CDR2: SNHLY and FYNNEI. The entire variable domain, with the rest obtained from reference TRBV2 and TRBJ2-4, is as follows: EPEVTQTPSHQVTQMGQEVILRCVPISNHLYFYWYRQILGQKVEFLVSFYNNEISEKSEIFDDQFSVERPDGSNFTLKIRSTKLEDSAMYFCASTASLTKNIQYFGAGTRLSVL.